These 5 T cell receptor beta chains were sequenced from one sample in a study of cytomegalovirus exposure and HLA in healthy donors. Primers: 60 Vbeta forward and 13 Jbeta reverse. Measured with immunoSEQ multiplex PCR; TCRdb has only the in-frame clones, and not every one. The table records 150,000 to 200,000 clones, about three quarters of them present only once. The sequencing sample was made of PBMCs. These receptors all stem from a woman in her forties in good health and CMV-seronegative.

The V and J genes are TRBV21-1 and TRBJ1-5; the tabulated D call, TRBD1, remains unverified against the DNA. TRBV21-1 is a pseudogene. The CDR3 sequence is 19 residues long. CDR3: CASSISSGKTGAGNQPQHF. As DNA, the CDR3 is TGTGCCAGCAGCATCTCAAGCGGCAAAACAGGGGCCGGCAATCAGCCCCAGCATTTT.

The chain carries TRBV4-3 and TRBJ1-4; D may be TRBD1 (5 bases). The CDR3 covers 16 residues. Germline assignment: CDR1 LGHNA and CDR2 YSLEER. The V gene lost 4 bases and the J gene lost 7 bases, with 19 bases spanning the gap. The CDR3 nucleotides are TGCGCCAGCAGCCGGCTTCTGGGAGGGGCGGGTGAAAAACTGTTTTTT. Its translation is CASSRLLGGAGEKLFF.

The chain carries TRBV7-9 and TRBJ1-3; TRBD1 matches at 11 bases. The CDR3 loop spans 15 amino acids. CDR1 and CDR2 from the germline V gene are SEHNR and FQNEAQ (reference sequence). The J segment lost 4 bases and the V segment lost 5 bases, leaving 4 bases of the junction unmatched. The chain's CDR3 is CASSPDRGQGNTIYF. The CDR3 DNA sequence: TGTGCCAGCAGCCCGGACAGGGGGCAGGGAAACACCATATATTTT.

This sequence joins TRBV18 and TRBJ2-3; 10 nucleotides line up with TRBD2. Losses at the gene ends were 6 bases for V and 4 bases for J; bases not matched to a gene: 4. The CDR3 is 14 residues long. Germline V gene sequence: CDR1 KGHSH, CDR2 LQKENI. The CDR3, as DNA: TGTGCCAGCTCTAGCGGGAGGATCTCAGATACGCAGTATTTT. It yields the protein CASSSGRISDTQYF.

V gene TRBV14 combines with J gene TRBJ1-4; 7 bases agree with TRBD1. Per germline, CDR1 SGHDN and CDR2 FVKESK. CDR3 length equals 14 residues. V gave up 4 bases and J gave up 6 bases; unmatched junction bases: 5. The CDR3 region is CASSRSGTDEKLFF. The CDR3 DNA reads TGTGCCAGCAGCCGGTCCGGGACAGATGAAAAACTGTTTTTT. Filled out from reference TRBV14 and TRBJ1-4, the complete variable domain reads EAGVTQFPSHSVIEKGQTVTLRCDPISGHDNLYWYRRVMGKEIKFLLHFVKESKQDESGMPNNRFLAERTGGTYSTLKVQPAELEDSGVYFCASSRSGTDEKLFFGSGTQLSVL.